Listed below are T cell receptor beta chains from one sample, sequenced in a study of blood T cell repertoires in COVID-19. The table came from immunoSEQ multiplex PCR; TCRdb's copy has only in-frame clones and leaves some out. The table has 200,000 to 250,000 clones, roughly four fifths seen once; the top ten hold about 7.8%. Input material: peripheral blood. These receptor sequences come from a woman of 80 years or more with COVID-19, enrolled during active disease. Both conserved end residues are part of each CDR3. Fields, in order: D gene, clone size, J gene, V gene, CDR3 protein, CDR3 DNA. A D gene is named only where the DNA matches it firmly. Clone size is given for some rows only: seen once, a few or many times, or a class if the clone is expanded.

d_gene: .; abundance: .; j_gene: TRBJ2-1; v_gene: TRBV6-5; CDR3aa: CASSRSRRDEQFF; CDR3nt: TGTGCCAGCAGTAGATCCCGGAGGGATGAGCAGTTCTTC
d_gene: .; abundance: .; j_gene: TRBJ1-2; v_gene: TRBV5-1; CDR3aa: CASSLYREANYGYTF; CDR3nt: TGCGCCAGCAGCTTGTACAGGGAAGCTAACTATGGCTACACCTTC
d_gene: .; abundance: .; j_gene: TRBJ2-1; v_gene: TRBV5-8; CDR3aa: CASTLVRYEQFF; CDR3nt: TGTGCCAGCACTCTAGTTAGGTATGAGCAGTTCTTC
d_gene: .; abundance: .; j_gene: TRBJ1-3; v_gene: TRBV28; CDR3aa: CASSLGGNTIYF; CDR3nt: TGTGCCAGCAGTTTGGGCGGAAACACCATATATTTT
d_gene: TRBD1; abundance: .; j_gene: TRBJ2-1; v_gene: TRBV5-4; CDR3aa: CASSSSGTVANEQFF; CDR3nt: TGTGCCAGCAGCTCCTCCGGGACAGTGGCTAATGAGCAGTTCTTC
d_gene: TRBD1; abundance: .; j_gene: TRBJ1-5; v_gene: TRBV5-1; CDR3aa: CASSLAGTAGNQPQHF; CDR3nt: TGCGCCAGCAGCTTGGCCGGGACAGCAGGCAATCAGCCCCAGCATTTT
d_gene: .; abundance: .; j_gene: TRBJ1-2; v_gene: TRBV15; CDR3aa: CATSRDVYRGYTF; CDR3nt: TGTGCCACCAGCAGAGACGTGTATCGGGGCTACACCTTC
d_gene: TRBD1; abundance: .; j_gene: TRBJ2-7; v_gene: TRBV5-4; CDR3aa: CASSRDRGSEQYF; CDR3nt: TGTGCCAGCAGCCGGGACAGAGGCTCCGAGCAGTACTTC
d_gene: TRBD2; abundance: few; j_gene: TRBJ2-2; v_gene: TRBV19; CDR3aa: CASSTSGGTNTGELFF; CDR3nt: TGTGCCAGTAGTACCAGCGGGGGGACGAACACCGGGGAGCTGTTTTTT
d_gene: TRBD1; abundance: .; j_gene: TRBJ1-2; v_gene: TRBV18; CDR3aa: CASSPLDRENGYTF; CDR3nt: TGTGCCAGCTCACCTTTGGACAGGGAAAATGGCTACACCTTC
d_gene: .; abundance: .; j_gene: TRBJ2-5; v_gene: TRBV7-9; CDR3aa: CASSAPSVSQETQYF; CDR3nt: TGTGCCAGCAGCGCCCCTAGCGTGTCACAAGAGACCCAGTACTTC
d_gene: .; abundance: .; j_gene: TRBJ1-2; v_gene: TRBV5-1; CDR3aa: CASSFAPPIDRNYGYTF; CDR3nt: TGCGCCAGCAGCTTCGCCCCCCCGATTGACAGAAACTATGGCTACACCTTC
d_gene: .; abundance: few; j_gene: TRBJ1-5; v_gene: TRBV3-1/TRBV3-2; CDR3aa: CASSQGGQPQHF; CDR3nt: TGTGCCAGCAGCCAGGGGGGTCAGCCCCAGCATTTT
d_gene: .; abundance: once; j_gene: TRBJ1-1; v_gene: TRBV6-5; CDR3aa: CASSYRGGAFF; CDR3nt: TGTGCCAGCAGTTACAGGGGGGGTGCTTTCTTT
d_gene: TRBD1; abundance: .; j_gene: TRBJ2-7; v_gene: TRBV19; CDR3aa: CASSPQGFLDEQYF; CDR3nt: TGTGCCAGTAGTCCACAGGGGTTTTTAGACGAGCAGTACTTC
d_gene: TRBD1; abundance: .; j_gene: TRBJ1-5; v_gene: TRBV9; CDR3aa: CASSVGGTDNQPQHF; CDR3nt: TGTGCCAGCAGCGTAGGAGGGACAGACAATCAGCCCCAGCATTTT
d_gene: .; abundance: .; j_gene: TRBJ1-4; v_gene: TRBV6-2/TRBV6-3; CDR3aa: CASSLGVGEKLFF; CDR3nt: TGTGCCAGCAGTTTAGGGGTTGGTGAAAAACTGTTTTTT
d_gene: .; abundance: once; j_gene: TRBJ2-2; v_gene: TRBV5-1; CDR3aa: CASTFPFDSAGELFF; CDR3nt: TGCGCCAGCACCTTCCCCTTCGACAGCGCCGGGGAGCTGTTTTTT
d_gene: TRBD1; abundance: .; j_gene: TRBJ1-2; v_gene: TRBV5-1; CDR3aa: CASGPTGNGYTF; CDR3nt: TGCGCCAGCGGCCCGACAGGGAACGGCTACACCTTC
d_gene: .; abundance: .; j_gene: TRBJ2-7; v_gene: TRBV2; CDR3aa: CASSDRNEQYF; CDR3nt: TGTGCCAGCAGTGACAGAAACGAGCAGTACTTC
d_gene: .; abundance: .; j_gene: TRBJ1-5; v_gene: TRBV18; CDR3aa: CASSQVGLLSGRPQHF; CDR3nt: TGTGCCAGCTCACAGGTGGGTCTTCTGAGCGGCCGGCCCCAGCATTTT
d_gene: TRBD1; abundance: .; j_gene: TRBJ1-6; v_gene: TRBV5-1; CDR3aa: CASRRATGDDSPLHF; CDR3nt: TGCGCCAGCAGGCGAGCTACAGGGGACGATTCACCCCTCCACTTT
d_gene: .; abundance: once; j_gene: TRBJ2-5; v_gene: TRBV19; CDR3aa: CASSTGMGGQETQYF; CDR3nt: TGTGCCAGTAGTACAGGGATGGGTGGGCAAGAGACCCAGTACTTC
d_gene: .; abundance: .; j_gene: TRBJ1-3; v_gene: TRBV28; CDR3aa: CASRTGTRGDTIYF; CDR3nt: TGTGCCAGCCGTACGGGCACCAGGGGAGACACCATATATTTT
d_gene: .; abundance: once; j_gene: TRBJ1-4; v_gene: TRBV18; CDR3aa: CASSPLQVRDKTTNEKLFF; CDR3nt: TGTGCCAGCTCACCATTGCAGGTTCGGGACAAAACAACTAATGAAAAACTGTTTTTT
d_gene: .; abundance: .; j_gene: TRBJ2-5; v_gene: TRBV3-1/TRBV3-2; CDR3aa: CASSPRAGIARRVETQYF; CDR3nt: TGTGCCAGCAGCCCCCGGGCGGGAATAGCGCGACGGGTGGAGACCCAGTACTTC